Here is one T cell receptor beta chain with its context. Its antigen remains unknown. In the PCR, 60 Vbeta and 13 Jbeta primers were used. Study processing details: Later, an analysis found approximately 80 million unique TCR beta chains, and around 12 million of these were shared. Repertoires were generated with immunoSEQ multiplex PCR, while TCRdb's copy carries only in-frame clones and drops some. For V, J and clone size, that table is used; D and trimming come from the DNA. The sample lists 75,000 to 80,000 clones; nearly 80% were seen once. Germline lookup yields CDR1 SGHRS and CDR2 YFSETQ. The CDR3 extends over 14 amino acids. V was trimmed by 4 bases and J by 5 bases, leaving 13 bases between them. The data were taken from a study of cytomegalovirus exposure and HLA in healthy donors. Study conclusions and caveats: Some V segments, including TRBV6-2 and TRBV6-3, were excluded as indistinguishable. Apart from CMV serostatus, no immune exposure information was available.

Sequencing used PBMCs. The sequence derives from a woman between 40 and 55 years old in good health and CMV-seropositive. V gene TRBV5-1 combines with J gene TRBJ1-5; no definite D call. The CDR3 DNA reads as TGCGCCAGCAGCCGGAGGGCTGGAGATCAGCCCCAGCATTTT. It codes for CASSRRAGDQPQHF.